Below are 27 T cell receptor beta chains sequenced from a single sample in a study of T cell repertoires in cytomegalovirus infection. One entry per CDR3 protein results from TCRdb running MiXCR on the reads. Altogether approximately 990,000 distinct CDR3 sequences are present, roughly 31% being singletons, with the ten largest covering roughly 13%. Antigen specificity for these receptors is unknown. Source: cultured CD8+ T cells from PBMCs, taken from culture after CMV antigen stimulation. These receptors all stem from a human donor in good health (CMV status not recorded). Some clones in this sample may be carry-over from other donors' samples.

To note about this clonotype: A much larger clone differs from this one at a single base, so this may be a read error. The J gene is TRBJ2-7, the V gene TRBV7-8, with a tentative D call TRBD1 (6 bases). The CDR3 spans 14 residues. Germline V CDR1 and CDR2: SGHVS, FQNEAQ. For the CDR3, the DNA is TGTGCCAGCAGCTCCAACGTGACAGGACCCTCGATTCGTTTC. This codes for CASSSNVTGPSIRF.

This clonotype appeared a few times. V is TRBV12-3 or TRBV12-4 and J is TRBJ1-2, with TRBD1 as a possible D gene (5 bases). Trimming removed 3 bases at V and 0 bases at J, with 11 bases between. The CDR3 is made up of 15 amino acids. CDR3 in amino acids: CASSFWGRANYGYTF. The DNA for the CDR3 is TGTGCCAGCAGTTTCTGGGGGAGGGCTAACTATGGCTACACCTTC.

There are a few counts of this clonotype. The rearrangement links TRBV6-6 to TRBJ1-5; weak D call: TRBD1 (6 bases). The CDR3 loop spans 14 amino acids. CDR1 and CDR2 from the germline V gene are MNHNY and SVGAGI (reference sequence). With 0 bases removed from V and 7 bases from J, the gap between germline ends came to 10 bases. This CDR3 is CASSYSDSEQPQHF. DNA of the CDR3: TGTGCCAGCAGTTACTCGGACAGCGAACAGCCCCAGCATTTT.

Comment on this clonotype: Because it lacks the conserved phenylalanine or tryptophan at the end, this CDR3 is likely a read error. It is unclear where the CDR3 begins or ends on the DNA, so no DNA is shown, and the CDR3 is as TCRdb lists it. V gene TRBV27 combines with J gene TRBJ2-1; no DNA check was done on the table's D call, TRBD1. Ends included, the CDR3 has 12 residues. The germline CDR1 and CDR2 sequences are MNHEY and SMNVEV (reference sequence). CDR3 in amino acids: CASSGDTGTPYV.

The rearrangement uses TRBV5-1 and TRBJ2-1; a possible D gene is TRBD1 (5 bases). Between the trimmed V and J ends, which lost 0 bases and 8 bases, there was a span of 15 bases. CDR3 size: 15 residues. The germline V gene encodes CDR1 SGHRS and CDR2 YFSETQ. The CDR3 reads CASSLEGPKVDEQFF. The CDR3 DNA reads TGCGCCAGCAGCTTGGAGGGGCCCAAGGTCGATGAGCAGTTCTTC.

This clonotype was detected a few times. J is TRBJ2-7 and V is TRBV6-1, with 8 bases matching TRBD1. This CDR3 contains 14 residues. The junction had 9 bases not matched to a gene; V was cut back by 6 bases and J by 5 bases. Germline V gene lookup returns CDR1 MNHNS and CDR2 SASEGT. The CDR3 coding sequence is TGTGCCAGCAGAGACGACAGGGGTGGGGACGAGCAGTACGTC. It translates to CASRDDRGGDEQYV.

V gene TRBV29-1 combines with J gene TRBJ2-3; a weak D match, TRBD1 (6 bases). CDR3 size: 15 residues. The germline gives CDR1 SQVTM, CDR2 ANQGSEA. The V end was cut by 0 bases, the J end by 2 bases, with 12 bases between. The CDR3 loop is CSVEDPDRNTDTQYF. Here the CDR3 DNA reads TGCAGCGTTGAAGATCCGGACAGAAACACAGATACGCAGTATTTT.

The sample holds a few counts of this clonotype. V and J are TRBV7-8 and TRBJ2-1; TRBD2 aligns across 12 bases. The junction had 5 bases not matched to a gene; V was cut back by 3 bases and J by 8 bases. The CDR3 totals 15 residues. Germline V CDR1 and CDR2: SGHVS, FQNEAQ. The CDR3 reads CASSFLAGGLYEQFF. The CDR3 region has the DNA TGTGCCAGCAGCTTTCTAGCGGGGGGGTTGTATGAGCAGTTCTTC.

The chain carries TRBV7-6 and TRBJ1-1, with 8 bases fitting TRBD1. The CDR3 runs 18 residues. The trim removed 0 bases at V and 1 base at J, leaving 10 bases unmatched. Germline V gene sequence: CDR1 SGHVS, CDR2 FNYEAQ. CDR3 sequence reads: CASSLAGSYRGKNTEAFF. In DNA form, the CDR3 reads TGTGCCAGCAGCTTAGCCGGAAGTTACAGGGGGAAGAACACTGAAGCTTTCTTT. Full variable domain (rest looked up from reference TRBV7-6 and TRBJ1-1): GAGVSQSPRYKVTKRGQDVALRCDPISGHVSLYWYRQALGQGPEFLTYFNYEAQQDKSGLPNDRFSAERPEGSISTLTIQRTEQRDSAMYRCASSLAGSYRGKNTEAFFGQGTRLTVV.

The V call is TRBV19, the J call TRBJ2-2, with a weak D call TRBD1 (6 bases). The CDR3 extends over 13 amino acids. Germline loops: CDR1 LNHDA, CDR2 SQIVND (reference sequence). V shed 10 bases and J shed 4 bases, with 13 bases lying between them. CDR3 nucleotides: TGTGCCACCCCCACAGGGATCACCGGGGAGCTGTTTTTT. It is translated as CATPTGITGELFF.

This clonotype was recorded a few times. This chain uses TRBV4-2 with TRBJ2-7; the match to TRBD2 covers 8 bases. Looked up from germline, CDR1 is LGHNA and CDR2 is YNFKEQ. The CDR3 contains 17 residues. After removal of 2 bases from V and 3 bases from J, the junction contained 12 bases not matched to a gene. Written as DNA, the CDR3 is TGTGCCAGCAGCCAACGTCTAGCGGGCGTACTACTCTACGAGCAGTACTTC. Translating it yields CASSQRLAGVLLYEQYF.

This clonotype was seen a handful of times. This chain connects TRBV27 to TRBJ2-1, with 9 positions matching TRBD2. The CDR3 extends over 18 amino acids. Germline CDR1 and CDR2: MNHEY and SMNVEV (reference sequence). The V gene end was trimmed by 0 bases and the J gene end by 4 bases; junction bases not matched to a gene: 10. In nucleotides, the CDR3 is TGTGCCAGCAGTTTATCCCCCCTGCTAGCGGGGCATTACAATGAGCAGTTCTTC. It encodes CASSLSPLLAGHYNEQFF.

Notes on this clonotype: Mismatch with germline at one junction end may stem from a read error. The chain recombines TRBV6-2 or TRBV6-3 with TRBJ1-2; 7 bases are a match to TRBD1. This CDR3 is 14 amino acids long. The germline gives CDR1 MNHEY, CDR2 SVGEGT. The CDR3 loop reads CASRSLRGQDGYSF. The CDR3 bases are TGTGCCAGCAGGTCCCTGAGGGGGCAAGATGGCTACTCCTTC.

The CDR3 DNA is TGTGCCAGCAGTTTATTCGGCAGGGATGGCAATCAGCCCCAGCATTTT. Protein: CASSLFGRDGNQPQHF. The V gene is TRBV28, the J gene TRBJ1-5; tentative D call: TRBD1 (5 bases). Between the trimmed V and J ends, which lost 1 base and 2 bases, there was a span of 12 bases. CDR3 length equals 16 residues. Germline CDR1 and CDR2: MDHEN and SYDVKM.

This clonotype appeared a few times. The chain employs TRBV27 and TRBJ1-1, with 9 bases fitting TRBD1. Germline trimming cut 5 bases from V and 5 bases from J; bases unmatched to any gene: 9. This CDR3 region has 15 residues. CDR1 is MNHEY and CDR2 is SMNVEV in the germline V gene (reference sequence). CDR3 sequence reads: CASSQPGQGRTEAFF. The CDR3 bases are TGTGCCAGCAGTCAACCGGGACAGGGCAGGACTGAAGCTTTCTTT.

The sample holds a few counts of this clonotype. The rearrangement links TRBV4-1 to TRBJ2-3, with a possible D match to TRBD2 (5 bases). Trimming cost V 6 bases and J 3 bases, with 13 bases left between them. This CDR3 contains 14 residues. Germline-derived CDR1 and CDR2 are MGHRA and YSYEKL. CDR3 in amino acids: CASSPRTATDTQYF. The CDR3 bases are TGCGCCAGCAGTCCCCGGACTGCAACAGATACGCAGTATTTT.

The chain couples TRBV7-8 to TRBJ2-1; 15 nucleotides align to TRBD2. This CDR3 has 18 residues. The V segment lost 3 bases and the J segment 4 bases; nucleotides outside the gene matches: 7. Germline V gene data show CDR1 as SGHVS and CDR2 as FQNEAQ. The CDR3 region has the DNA TGTGCCAGCAGCTTTCCCGGACTAGCGGGGGGGCCGTACAATGAGCAGTTCTTC. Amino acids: CASSFPGLAGGPYNEQFF. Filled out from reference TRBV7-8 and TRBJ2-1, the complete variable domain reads GAGVSQSPRYKVAKRGQDVALRCDPISGHVSLFWYQQALGQGPEFLTYFQNEAQLDKSGLPSDRFFAERPEGSVSTLKIQRTQQEDSAVYLCASSFPGLAGGPYNEQFFGPGTRLTVL.

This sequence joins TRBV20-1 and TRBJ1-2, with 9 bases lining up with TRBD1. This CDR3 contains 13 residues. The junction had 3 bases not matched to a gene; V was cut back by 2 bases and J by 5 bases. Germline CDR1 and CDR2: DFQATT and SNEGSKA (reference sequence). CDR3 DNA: TGCAGTGCTAGACCCGGGACAGGGTATGGCTACACCTTC. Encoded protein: CSARPGTGYGYTF.

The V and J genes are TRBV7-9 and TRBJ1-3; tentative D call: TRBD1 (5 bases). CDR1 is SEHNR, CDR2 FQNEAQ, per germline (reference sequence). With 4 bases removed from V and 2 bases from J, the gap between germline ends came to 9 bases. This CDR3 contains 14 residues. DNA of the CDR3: TGTGCCAGCAGCTCGGACACAACTGGAAACACCATATATTTT. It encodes CASSSDTTGNTIYF.

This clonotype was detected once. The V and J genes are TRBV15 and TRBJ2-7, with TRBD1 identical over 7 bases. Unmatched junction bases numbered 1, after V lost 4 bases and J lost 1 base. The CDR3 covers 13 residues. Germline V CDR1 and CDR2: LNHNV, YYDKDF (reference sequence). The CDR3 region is CATSKQGSYEQYV. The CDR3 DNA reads TGTGCCACCAGCAAACAGGGGTCCTACGAGCAGTACGTC.

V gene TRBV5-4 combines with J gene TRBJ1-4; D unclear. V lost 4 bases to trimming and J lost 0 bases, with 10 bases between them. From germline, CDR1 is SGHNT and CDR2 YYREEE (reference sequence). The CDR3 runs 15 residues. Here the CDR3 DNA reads TGTGCCAGCAGCCCAAGCGCTGCAACTAATGAAAAACTGTTTTTT. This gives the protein CASSPSAATNEKLFF.

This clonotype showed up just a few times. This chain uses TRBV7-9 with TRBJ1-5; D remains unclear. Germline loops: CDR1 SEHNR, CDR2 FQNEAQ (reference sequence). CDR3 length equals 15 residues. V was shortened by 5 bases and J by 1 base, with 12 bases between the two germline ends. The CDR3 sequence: CASSPRDASNQPQHF. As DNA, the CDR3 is TGTGCCAGCAGCCCGAGGGATGCGAGCAATCAGCCCCAGCATTTT.

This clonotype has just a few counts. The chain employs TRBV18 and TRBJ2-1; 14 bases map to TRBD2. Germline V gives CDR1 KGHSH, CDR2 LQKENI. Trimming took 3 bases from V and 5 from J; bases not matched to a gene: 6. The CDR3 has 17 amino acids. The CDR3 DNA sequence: TGTGCCAGCTCACCCACCACGGGACTAGCGGGGGACAATGAGCAGTTCTTC. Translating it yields CASSPTTGLAGDNEQFF.

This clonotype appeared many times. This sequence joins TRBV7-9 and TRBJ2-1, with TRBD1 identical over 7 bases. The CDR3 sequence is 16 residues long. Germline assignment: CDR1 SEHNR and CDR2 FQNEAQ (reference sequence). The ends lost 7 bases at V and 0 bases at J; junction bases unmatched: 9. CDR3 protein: CASIPGTVSSYNEQFF. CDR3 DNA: TGTGCCAGCATCCCAGGGACAGTCAGCTCCTACAATGAGCAGTTCTTC.

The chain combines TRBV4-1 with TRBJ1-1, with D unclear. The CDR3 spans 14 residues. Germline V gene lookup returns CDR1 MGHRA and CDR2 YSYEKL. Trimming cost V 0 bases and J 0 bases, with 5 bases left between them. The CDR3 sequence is CASSQERVNTEAFF. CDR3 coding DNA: TGCGCCAGCAGCCAAGAGAGGGTGAACACTGAAGCTTTCTTT.

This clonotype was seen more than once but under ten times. This CDR3 reads CASSLKRQDPGELFF. The CDR3 DNA sequence: TGTGCCAGCAGCTTAAAGCGACAGGATCCCGGGGAGCTGTTTTTT. The chain carries TRBV7-8 and TRBJ2-2; maybe TRBD1 (6 bases). The CDR3 runs to 15 residues. V shed 2 bases and J shed 6 bases, with 13 bases lying between them. Germline V CDR1 and CDR2: SGHVS, FQNEAQ.

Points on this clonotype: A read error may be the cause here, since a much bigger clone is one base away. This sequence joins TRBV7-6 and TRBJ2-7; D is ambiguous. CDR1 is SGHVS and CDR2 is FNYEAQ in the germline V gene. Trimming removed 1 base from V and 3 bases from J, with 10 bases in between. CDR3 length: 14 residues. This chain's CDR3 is CASSLGRIGYEQYV. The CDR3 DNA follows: TGTGCCAGCAGCTTAGGGCGGATAGGCTACGAGCAGTACGTC.